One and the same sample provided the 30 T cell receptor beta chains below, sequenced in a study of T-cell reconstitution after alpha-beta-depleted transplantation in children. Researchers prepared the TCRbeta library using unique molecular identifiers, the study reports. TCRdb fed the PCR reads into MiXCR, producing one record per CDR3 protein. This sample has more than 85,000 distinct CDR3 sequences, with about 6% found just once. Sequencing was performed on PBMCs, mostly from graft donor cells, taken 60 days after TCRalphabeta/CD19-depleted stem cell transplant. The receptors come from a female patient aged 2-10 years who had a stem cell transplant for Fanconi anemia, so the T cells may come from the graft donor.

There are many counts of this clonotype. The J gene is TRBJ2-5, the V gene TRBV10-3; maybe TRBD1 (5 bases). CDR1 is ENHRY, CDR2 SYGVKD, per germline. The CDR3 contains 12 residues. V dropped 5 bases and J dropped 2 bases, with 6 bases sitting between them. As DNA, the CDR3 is TGTGCCATCAGTCGACAGCAAGAGACCCAGTACTTC. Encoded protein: CAISRQQETQYF.

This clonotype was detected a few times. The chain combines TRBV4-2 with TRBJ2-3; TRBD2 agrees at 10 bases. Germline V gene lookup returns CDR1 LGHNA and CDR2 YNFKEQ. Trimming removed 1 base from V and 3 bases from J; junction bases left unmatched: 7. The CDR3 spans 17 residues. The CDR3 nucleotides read TGTGCCAGCAGCCAAGTCGGGTCTAGCGGGGGAACAGATACGCAGTATTTT. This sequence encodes CASSQVGSSGGTDTQYF.

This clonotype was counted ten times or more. Written as DNA, the CDR3 is TGCAGTGCTAGGCAGGGGACCACGAATCAGCCCCAGCATTTT. Translation: CSARQGTTNQPQHF. The chain combines TRBV20-1 with TRBJ1-5; possible D gene TRBD1, 6 bases. The CDR3 is made up of 14 amino acids. CDR1 is DFQATT and CDR2 is SNEGSKA in the germline V gene (reference sequence). V was shortened by 3 bases and J by 4 bases, with 13 bases between the two germline ends.

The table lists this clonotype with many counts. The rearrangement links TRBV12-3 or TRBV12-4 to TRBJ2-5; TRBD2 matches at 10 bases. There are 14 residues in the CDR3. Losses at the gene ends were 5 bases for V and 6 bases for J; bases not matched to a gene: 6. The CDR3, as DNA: TGTGCCAGCAGTAGAACTAGCGGGATAAAGACCCAGTACTTC. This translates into CASSRTSGIKTQYF.

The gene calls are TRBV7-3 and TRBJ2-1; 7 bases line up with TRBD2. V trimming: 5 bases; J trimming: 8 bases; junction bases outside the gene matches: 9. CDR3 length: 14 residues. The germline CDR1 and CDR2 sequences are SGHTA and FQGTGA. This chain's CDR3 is CASSPQASGHEQFF. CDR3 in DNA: TGTGCCAGCAGCCCGCAGGCTAGCGGCCATGAGCAGTTCTTC.

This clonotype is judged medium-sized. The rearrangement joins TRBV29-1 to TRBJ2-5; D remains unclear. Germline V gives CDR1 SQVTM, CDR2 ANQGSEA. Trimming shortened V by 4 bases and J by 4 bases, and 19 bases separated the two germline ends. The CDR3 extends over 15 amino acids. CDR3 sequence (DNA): TGCAGCGTTGCCCGTTCAATCCGGGTGGGAGAGACCCAGTACTTC. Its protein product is CSVARSIRVGETQYF.

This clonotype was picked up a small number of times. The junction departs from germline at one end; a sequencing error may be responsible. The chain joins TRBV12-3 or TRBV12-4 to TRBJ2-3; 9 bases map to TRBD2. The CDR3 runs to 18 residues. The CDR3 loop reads CTSSPLAGLIIFTDTQYF. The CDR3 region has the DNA TGTACCAGCAGTCCACTAGCGGGCCTAATCATCTTCACAGATACGCAGTATTTT.

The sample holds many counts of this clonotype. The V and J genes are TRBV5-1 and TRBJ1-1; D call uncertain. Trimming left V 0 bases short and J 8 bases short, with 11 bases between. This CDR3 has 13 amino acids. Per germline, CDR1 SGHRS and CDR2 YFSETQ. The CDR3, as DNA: TGCGCCAGCAGCTTGGATGCGGGATTGGAAGCTTTCTTT. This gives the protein CASSLDAGLEAFF.

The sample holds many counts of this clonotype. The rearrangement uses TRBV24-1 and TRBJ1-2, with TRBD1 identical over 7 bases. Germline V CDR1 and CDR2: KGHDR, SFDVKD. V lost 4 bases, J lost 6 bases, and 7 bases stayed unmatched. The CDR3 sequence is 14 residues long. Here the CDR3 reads CATSEDRRSDGYTF. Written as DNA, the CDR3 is TGTGCCACCAGTGAGGACAGGAGGAGTGATGGCTACACCTTC.

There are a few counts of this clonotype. This CDR3 is CASSLAGGAYYEQYF. The CDR3 DNA sequence: TGTGCCAGCAGCTTAGCGGGGGGCGCCTATTACGAGCAGTACTTC. The chain joins TRBV11-2 to TRBJ2-7, with D tentatively TRBD2 (7 bases). Between the trimmed V and J ends, which lost 1 base and 4 bases, there was a span of 14 bases. The CDR3 is 15 residues long. Germline CDR1 reads SGHAT; CDR2 reads FQNNGV.

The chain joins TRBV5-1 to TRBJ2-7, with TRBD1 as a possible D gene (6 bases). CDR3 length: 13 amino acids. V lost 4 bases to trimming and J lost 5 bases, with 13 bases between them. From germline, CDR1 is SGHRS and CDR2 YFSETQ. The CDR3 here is CASSQTGRDEQYF. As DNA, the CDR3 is TGCGCCAGCAGCCAAACAGGGAGAGACGAGCAGTACTTC. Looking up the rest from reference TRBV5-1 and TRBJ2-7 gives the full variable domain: KAGVTQTPRYLIKTRGQQVTLSCSPISGHRSVSWYQQTPGQGLQFLFEYFSETQRNKGNFPGRFSGRQFSNSRSEMNVSTLELGDSALYLCASSQTGRDEQYFGPGTRLTVT.

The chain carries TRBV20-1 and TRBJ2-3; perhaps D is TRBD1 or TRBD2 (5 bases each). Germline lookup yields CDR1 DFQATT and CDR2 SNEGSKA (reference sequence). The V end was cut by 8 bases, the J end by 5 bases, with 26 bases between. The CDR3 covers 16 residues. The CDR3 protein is CSTQSPGAQWGDTQYF. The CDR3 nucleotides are TGCAGTACACAGAGTCCCGGGGCTCAGTGGGGAGATACGCAGTATTTT.

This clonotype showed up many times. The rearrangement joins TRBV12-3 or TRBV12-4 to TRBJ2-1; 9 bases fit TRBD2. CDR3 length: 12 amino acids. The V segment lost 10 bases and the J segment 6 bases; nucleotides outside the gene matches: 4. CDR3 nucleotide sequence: TGTGCCACCAAGCGGGAGGTCAATGAGCAGTTCTTC. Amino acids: CATKREVNEQFF.

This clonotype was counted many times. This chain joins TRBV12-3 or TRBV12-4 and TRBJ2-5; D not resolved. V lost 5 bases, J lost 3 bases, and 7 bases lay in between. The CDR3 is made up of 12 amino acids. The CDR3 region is CASSPGKETQYF. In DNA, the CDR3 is TGTGCCAGCAGTCCAGGAAAAGAGACCCAGTACTTC.

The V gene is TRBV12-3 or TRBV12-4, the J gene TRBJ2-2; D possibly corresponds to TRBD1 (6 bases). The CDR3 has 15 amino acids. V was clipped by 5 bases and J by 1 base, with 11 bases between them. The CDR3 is CASSRTARNTGELFF. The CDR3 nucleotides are TGTGCCAGCAGTCGGACAGCCAGGAACACCGGGGAGCTGTTTTTT.

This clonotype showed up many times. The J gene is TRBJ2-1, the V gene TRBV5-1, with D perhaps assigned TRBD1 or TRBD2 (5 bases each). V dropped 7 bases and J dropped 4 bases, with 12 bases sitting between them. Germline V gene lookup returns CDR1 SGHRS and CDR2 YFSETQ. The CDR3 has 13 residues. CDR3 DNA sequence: TGCGCCAGCCGTCTGGGGGAGTACAATGAGCAGTTCTTC. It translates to CASRLGEYNEQFF.

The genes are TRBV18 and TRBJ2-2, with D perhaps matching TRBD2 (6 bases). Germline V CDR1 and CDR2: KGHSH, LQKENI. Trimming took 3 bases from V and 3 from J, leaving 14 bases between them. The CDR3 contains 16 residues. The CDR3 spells CASSPGTRRDTGELFF. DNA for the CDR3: TGTGCCAGCTCACCGGGGACTCGAAGGGACACCGGGGAGCTGTTTTTT.

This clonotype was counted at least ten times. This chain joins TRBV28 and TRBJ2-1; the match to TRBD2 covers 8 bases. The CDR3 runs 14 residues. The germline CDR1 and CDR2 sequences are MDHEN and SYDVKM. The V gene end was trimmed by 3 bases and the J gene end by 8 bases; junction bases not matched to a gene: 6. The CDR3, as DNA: TGTGCCAGCAGTTTTCGGGAGGGCAACCATGAGCAGTTCTTC. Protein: CASSFREGNHEQFF.

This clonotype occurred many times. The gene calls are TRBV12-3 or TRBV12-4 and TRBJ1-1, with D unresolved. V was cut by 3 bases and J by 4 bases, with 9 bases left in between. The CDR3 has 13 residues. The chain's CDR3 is CASSLIGSTEAFF. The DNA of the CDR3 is TGTGCCAGCAGTTTGATAGGGAGCACTGAAGCTTTCTTT.

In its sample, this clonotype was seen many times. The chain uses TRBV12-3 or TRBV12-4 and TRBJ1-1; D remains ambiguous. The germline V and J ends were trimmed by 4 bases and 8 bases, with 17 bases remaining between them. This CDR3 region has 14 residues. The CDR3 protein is CASSSRPPSSEAFF. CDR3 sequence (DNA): TGTGCCAGCAGTTCGCGCCCCCCGAGCAGCGAAGCTTTCTTT.

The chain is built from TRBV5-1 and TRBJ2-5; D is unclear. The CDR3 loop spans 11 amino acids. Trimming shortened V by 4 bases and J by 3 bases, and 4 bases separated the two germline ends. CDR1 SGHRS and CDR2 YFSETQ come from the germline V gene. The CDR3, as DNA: TGCGCCAGCAGCGCCGAAGAGACCCAGTACTTC. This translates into CASSAEETQYF. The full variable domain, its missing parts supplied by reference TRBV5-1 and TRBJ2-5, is KAGVTQTPRYLIKTRGQQVTLSCSPISGHRSVSWYQQTPGQGLQFLFEYFSETQRNKGNFPGRFSGRQFSNSRSEMNVSTLELGDSALYLCASSAEETQYFGPGTRLLVL.

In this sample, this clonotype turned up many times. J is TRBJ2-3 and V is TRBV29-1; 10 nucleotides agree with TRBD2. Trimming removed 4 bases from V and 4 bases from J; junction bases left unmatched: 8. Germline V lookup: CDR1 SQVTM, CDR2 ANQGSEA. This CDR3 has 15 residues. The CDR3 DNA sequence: TGCAGCGTTGCTAGCGGGAGTGGGGGGGCAGATACGCAGTATTTT. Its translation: CSVASGSGGADTQYF.

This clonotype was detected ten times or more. CDR3 bases: TGTGCCAGCAGCGCGGGGAGCCACGTGGAGACCCAGTACTTC. It specifies CASSAGSHVETQYF. This chain connects TRBV2 to TRBJ2-5; D is possibly TRBD2 (6 bases). This CDR3 has 14 amino acids. Germline V lookup: CDR1 SNHLY, CDR2 FYNNEI. V was shortened by 6 bases and J by 5 bases, with 16 bases between the two germline ends.

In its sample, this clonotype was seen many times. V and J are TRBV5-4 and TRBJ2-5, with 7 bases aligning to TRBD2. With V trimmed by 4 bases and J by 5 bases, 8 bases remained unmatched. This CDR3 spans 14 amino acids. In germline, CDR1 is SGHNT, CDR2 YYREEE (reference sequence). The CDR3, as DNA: TGTGCCAGCAGCAAAGAGCGGGGCCGGGAGACCCAGTACTTC. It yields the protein CASSKERGRETQYF.

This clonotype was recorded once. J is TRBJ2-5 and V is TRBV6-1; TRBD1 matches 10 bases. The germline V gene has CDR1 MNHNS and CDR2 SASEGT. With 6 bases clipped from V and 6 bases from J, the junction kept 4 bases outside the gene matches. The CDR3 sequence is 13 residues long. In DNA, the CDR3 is TGTGCCAGCAGAGGGACAGGGGAGAAGACCCAGTACTTC. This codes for CASRGTGEKTQYF.

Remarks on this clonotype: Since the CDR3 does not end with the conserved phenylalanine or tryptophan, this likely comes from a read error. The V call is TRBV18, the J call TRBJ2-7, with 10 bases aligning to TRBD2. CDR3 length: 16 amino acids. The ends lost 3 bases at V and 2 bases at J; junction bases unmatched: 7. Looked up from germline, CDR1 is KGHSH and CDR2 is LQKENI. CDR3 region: CASSPSQLAGAYEQYY. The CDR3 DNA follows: TGTGCCAGCTCACCGAGCCAGCTAGCGGGGGCCTACGAGCAGTACTAC.

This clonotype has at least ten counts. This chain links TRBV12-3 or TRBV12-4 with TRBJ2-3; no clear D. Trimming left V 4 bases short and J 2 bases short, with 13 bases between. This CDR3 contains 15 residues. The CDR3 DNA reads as TGTGCCAGCAGTTCCCTCGGGCTTTCCACAGATACGCAGTATTTT. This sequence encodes CASSSLGLSTDTQYF.

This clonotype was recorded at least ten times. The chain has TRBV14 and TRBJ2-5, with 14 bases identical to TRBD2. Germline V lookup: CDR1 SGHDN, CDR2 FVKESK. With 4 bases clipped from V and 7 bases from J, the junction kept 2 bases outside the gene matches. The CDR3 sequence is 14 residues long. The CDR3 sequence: CASSRTSGGWTQYF. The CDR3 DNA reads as TGTGCCAGCAGCCGGACTAGCGGGGGGTGGACCCAGTACTTC.

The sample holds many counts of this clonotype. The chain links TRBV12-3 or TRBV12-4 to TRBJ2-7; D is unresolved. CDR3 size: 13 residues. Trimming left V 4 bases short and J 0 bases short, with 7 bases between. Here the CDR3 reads CASSSDFSYEQYF. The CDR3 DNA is TGTGCCAGCAGTTCCGACTTCTCCTACGAGCAGTACTTC.

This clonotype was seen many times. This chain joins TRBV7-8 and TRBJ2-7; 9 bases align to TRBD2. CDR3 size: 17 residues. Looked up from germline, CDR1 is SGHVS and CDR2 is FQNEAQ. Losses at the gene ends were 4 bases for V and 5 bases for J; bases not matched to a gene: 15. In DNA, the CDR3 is TGTGCCAGCAGCTCGCTCCCGCGGGAGGGAGAATCTGACGAGCAGTACTTC. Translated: CASSSLPREGESDEQYF.